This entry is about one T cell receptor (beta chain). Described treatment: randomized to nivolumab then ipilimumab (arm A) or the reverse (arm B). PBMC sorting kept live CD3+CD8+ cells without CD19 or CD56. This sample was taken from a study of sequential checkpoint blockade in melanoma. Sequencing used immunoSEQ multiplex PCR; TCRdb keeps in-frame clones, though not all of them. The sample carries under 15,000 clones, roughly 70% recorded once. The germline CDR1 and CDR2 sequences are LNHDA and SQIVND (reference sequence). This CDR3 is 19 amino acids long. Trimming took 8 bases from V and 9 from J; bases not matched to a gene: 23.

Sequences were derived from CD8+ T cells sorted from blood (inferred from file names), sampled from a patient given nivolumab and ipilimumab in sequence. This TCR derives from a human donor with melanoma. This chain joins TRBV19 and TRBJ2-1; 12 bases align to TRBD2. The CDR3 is CASESRTSGDQGLFGEQFF. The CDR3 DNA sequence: TGTGCCAGTGAAAGCAGGACTAGCGGGGACCAGGGCTTATTCGGTGAGCAGTTCTTC.